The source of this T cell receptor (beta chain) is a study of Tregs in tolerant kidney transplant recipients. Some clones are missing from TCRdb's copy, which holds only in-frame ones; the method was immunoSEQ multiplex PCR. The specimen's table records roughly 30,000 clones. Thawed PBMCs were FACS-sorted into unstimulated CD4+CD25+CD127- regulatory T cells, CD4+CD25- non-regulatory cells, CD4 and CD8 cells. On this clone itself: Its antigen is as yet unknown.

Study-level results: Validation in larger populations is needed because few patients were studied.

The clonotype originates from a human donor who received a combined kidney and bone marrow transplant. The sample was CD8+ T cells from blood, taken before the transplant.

CDR3: CASSLEGGLTEAFF. The CDR3 DNA, read in part, is TGCGCCAGCAGCTTGGAGGGGGGGCTCACTGAA. This chain links TRBV5-1 with TRBJ1-1; perhaps TRBD1 as D (6 bases). The CDR3 end falls 3 residues outside the read, so it is completed with the germline J gene. Germline CDR1 is SGHRS and CDR2 is YFSETQ. V was pared by 0 bases and J by 4 bases, with 10 bases between. The CDR3 contains 14 residues.